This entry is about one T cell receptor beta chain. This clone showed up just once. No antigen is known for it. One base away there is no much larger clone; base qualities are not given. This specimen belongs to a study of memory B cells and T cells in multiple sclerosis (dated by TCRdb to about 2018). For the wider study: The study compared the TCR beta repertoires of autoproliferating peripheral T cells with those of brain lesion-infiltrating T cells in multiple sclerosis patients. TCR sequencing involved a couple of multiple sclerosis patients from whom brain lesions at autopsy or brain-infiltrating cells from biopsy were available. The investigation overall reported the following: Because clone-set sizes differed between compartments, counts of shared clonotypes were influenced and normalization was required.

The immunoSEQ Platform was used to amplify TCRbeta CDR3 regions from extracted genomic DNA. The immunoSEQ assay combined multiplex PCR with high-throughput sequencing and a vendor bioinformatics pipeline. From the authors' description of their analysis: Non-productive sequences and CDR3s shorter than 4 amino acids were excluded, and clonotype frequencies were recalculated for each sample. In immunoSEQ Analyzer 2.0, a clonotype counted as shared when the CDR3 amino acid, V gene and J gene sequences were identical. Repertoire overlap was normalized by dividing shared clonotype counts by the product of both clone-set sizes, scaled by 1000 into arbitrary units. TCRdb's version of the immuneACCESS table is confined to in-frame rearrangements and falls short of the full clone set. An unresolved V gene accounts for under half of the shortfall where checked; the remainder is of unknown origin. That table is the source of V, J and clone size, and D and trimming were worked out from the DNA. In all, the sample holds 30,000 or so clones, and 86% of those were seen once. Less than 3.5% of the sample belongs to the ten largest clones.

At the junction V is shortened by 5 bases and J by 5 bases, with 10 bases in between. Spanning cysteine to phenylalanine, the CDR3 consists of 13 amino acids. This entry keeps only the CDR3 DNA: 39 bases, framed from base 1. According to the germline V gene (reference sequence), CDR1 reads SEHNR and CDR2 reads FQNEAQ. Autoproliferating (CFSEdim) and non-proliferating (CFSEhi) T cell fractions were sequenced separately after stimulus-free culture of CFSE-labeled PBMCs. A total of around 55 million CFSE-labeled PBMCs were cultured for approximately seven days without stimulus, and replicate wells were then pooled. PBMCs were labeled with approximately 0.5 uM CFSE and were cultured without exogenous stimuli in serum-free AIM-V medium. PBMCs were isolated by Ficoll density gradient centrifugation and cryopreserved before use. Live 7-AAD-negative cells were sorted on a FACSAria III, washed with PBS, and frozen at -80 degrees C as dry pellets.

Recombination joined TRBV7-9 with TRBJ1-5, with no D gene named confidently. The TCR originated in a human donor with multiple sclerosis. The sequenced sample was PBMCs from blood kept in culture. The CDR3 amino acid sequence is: CASSPDTYQPQHF. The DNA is TGTGCCAGCAGCCCTGACACTTATCAGCCCCAGCATTTT.